The 21 T cell receptor beta chains listed next were all sequenced from one sample in a study of shared clonotypes between healthy human individuals. Some clones are missing from TCRdb's copy, which holds only in-frame ones; the method was immunoSEQ multiplex PCR. The sample has just over 2,000,000 clones, approximately 95% seen once. Sequencing input: naive CD4+ T cells sorted from blood. Subset defined: CD45RA+ positively selected. These receptors were taken from a man aged 18 to 30 in good health.

The J gene is TRBJ2-5, the V gene TRBV10-3, with TRBD2 matching 8 bases. J was trimmed by 4 bases and V by 0 bases; bases with no gene match: 4. The CDR3 is 15 amino acids. The germline V gene encodes CDR1 ENHRY and CDR2 SYGVKD. CDR3 region: CAISESLAGRETQYF. CDR3 DNA: TGTGCCATCAGTGAGTCCCTAGCGGGTAGAGAGACCCAGTACTTC.

Only one count was recorded for this clone. The CDR3 loop is CAGKESAYGYTF. CDR3 in DNA: TGTGCCGGGAAGGAGTCGGCCTATGGCTACACCTTC. The chain joins TRBV2 to TRBJ1-2; D not resolved. This CDR3 is 12 amino acids long. The germline CDR1 and CDR2 sequences are SNHLY and FYNNEI. Trimming pared 11 bases from V and 4 bases from J, leaving 14 bases between. Filled out from reference TRBV2 and TRBJ1-2, the complete variable domain reads EPEVTQTPSHQVTQMGQEVILRCVPISNHLYFYWYRQILGQKVEFLVSFYNNEISEKSEIFDDQFSVERPDGSNFTLKIRSTKLEDSAMYFCAGKESAYGYTFGSGTRLTVV.

This chain connects TRBV7-9 to TRBJ2-3, with TRBD1 identical over 12 bases. Trimming removed 4 bases from V and 0 bases from J; junction bases left unmatched: 5. CDR3 length equals 17 residues. Germline V gives CDR1 SEHNR, CDR2 FQNEAQ (reference sequence). CDR3: CASSSPGQGASTDTQYF. CDR3 bases: TGTGCCAGCAGCTCTCCGGGACAGGGGGCTAGCACAGATACGCAGTATTTT.

Points on this clone: Distinct nucleotide sequences in the sample also encode this CDR3. This chain connects TRBV6-5 to TRBJ2-3; D unresolved. Trimming took off 8 bases at V and 0 bases at J, with 6 bases between the two ends. The CDR3 has 12 amino acids. In germline, CDR1 is MNHEY, CDR2 SVGAGI. DNA of the CDR3: TGTGCCAGCGGGCGGAGCACAGATACGCAGTATTTT. It translates to CASGRSTDTQYF.

The gene calls are TRBV5-4 and TRBJ2-4; D gene unclear. The germline gives CDR1 SGHNT, CDR2 YYREEE (reference sequence). V dropped 3 bases and J dropped 5 bases, with 9 bases sitting between them. This CDR3 is 13 amino acids long. The CDR3 spells CASSSDTENIQYF. The CDR3 DNA reads TGTGCCAGCAGCTCCGACACCGAAAACATTCAGTACTTC. Combining the CDR3 with reference TRBV5-4 and TRBJ2-4 gives the whole variable domain ETGVTQSPTHLIKTRGQQVTLRCSSQSGHNTVSWYQQALGQGPQFIFQYYREEENGRGNFPPRFSGLQFPNYSSELNVNALELDDSALYLCASSSDTENIQYFGAGTRLSVL.

The chain uses TRBV10-3 and TRBJ2-5; the match to TRBD1 covers 7 bases. V lost 3 bases and J lost 7; bases outside the gene matches: 8. The length of the CDR3 is 14 residues. The germline CDR1 and CDR2 sequences are ENHRY and SYGVKD. CDR3 in amino acids: CAISDSDRAWTQYF. CDR3 bases: TGTGCCATCAGTGATTCCGACAGGGCATGGACCCAGTACTTC.

The chain joins TRBV2 to TRBJ1-2; D remains ambiguous. This CDR3 region has 13 residues. Trimming removed 6 bases from V and 0 bases from J, with 8 bases in between. The germline V gene has CDR1 SNHLY and CDR2 FYNNEI. DNA for the CDR3: TGTGCCAGCAGCCTGAGGGCTAACTATGGCTACACCTTC. This codes for CASSLRANYGYTF.

J is TRBJ2-1 and V is TRBV5-4; the D is unclear. CDR3 length: 13 amino acids. Per the germline V gene, CDR1 is SGHNT and CDR2 is YYREEE (reference sequence). Trimming left V 2 bases short and J 6 bases short, with 9 bases between. CDR3 sequence: CASSFEQINEQFF. The DNA of the CDR3 is TGTGCCAGCAGCTTTGAACAGATCAATGAGCAGTTCTTC.

The chain joins TRBV7-6 to TRBJ2-1, with D unclear. The germline CDR1 and CDR2 sequences are SGHVS and FNYEAQ. V gave up 4 bases and J gave up 4 bases, with 11 bases separating them. The CDR3 is 14 residues long. CDR3 in amino acids: CASSSRNKYNEQFF. CDR3 coding DNA: TGTGCCAGCAGCTCCAGGAATAAGTACAATGAGCAGTTCTTC.

The CDR3 here is CAIGTGGPGELFF. CDR3 nucleotide sequence: TGTGCCATTGGGACAGGGGGCCCCGGGGAGCTGTTTTTT. The J gene is TRBJ2-2, the V gene TRBV10-3, with 12 bases that match TRBD1. This CDR3 contains 13 residues. The germline V gene has CDR1 ENHRY and CDR2 SYGVKD. The V segment lost 9 bases and the J segment 6 bases; nucleotides outside the gene matches: 2.

This chain joins TRBV11-1 and TRBJ1-1; TRBD1 matches at 7 bases. Trimming at V came to 3 bases and at J to 1 base, leaving 5 bases not matched to a gene. CDR3 length equals 15 residues. Germline lookup yields CDR1 SGHAT and CDR2 FQDESV (reference sequence). The CDR3 DNA is TGTGCCAGCAGCTTCACTTACAGGGGGAACACTGAAGCTTTCTTT. Its translation is CASSFTYRGNTEAFF. Filled out from reference TRBV11-1 and TRBJ1-1, the complete variable domain reads EAEVAQSPRYKITEKSQAVAFWCDPISGHATLYWYRQILGQGPELLVQFQDESVVDDSQLPKDRFSAERLKGVDSTLKIQPAELGDSAMYLCASSFTYRGNTEAFFGQGTRLTVV.

This sequence joins TRBV10-3 and TRBJ1-2, with unresolved D. V lost 7 bases and J 3 bases, leaving 12 bases between the germline ends. The CDR3 totals 13 residues. Germline CDR1 and CDR2: ENHRY and SYGVKD. The CDR3 DNA is TGTGCCATCAATAGCGGGGTGCACTATGGCTACACCTTC. Translation gives CAINSGVHYGYTF.

The chain couples TRBV2 to TRBJ2-3, with 8 nucleotides matching TRBD1. Trimming cost V 6 bases and J 6 bases; bases outside gene matches: 5. Germline CDR1 and CDR2: SNHLY and FYNNEI. The CDR3 covers 13 residues. This CDR3 reads CASRTGVYDTQYF. The CDR3 DNA reads as TGTGCCAGCAGGACAGGGGTTTACGATACGCAGTATTTT. Variable domain in full (rest from reference TRBV2 and TRBJ2-3): EPEVTQTPSHQVTQMGQEVILRCVPISNHLYFYWYRQILGQKVEFLVSFYNNEISEKSEIFDDQFSVERPDGSNFTLKIRSTKLEDSAMYFCASRTGVYDTQYFGPGTRLTVL.

This chain joins TRBV2 and TRBJ2-7, with 9 bases identical to TRBD1. Germline V CDR1 and CDR2: SNHLY, FYNNEI. The CDR3 runs to 13 residues. The J segment lost 7 bases and the V segment lost 6 bases, leaving 7 bases of the junction unmatched. CDR3 amino acids: CASSRDRVEEQYF. The DNA for the CDR3 is TGTGCCAGCAGCCGGGACAGGGTAGAAGAGCAGTACTTC.

This clone was counted once. This chain joins TRBV29-1 and TRBJ1-2; D perhaps matches TRBD1 (6 bases). The CDR3 consists of 13 residues. The germline CDR1 and CDR2 sequences are SQVTM and ANQGSEA. The germline V and J ends were trimmed by 1 base and 4 bases, with 10 bases remaining between them. CDR3 nucleotides: TGCAGCGTTGAAGGCCACAGGGTCTATGGCTACACCTTC. The encoded protein is CSVEGHRVYGYTF. Full variable domain (outside the CDR3, taken from reference TRBV29-1 and TRBJ1-2): SAVISQKPSRDICQRGTSLTIQCQVDSQVTMMFWYRQQPGQSLTLIATANQGSEATYESGFVIDKFPISRPNLTFSTLTVSNMSPEDSSIYLCSVEGHRVYGYTFGSGTRLTVV.

This rearrangement joins TRBV9 to TRBJ2-7; D unresolved. Germline assignment: CDR1 SGDLS and CDR2 YYNGEE. With 0 bases removed from V and 6 bases from J, the gap between germline ends came to 13 bases. This CDR3 spans 14 amino acids. The CDR3 protein is CASSVGPTGCEQYF. DNA of the CDR3: TGTGCCAGCAGCGTAGGCCCTACGGGCTGCGAGCAGTACTTC.

This rearrangement joins TRBV19 to TRBJ1-5, with D unclear. The CDR3 extends over 14 amino acids. The V end was cut by 6 bases, the J end by 4 bases, with 13 bases between. Germline CDR1 and CDR2: LNHDA and SQIVND (reference sequence). As DNA, the CDR3 is TGTGCCAGTAGCTCCTTTACGGGAAATCAGCCCCAGCATTTT. Translated: CASSSFTGNQPQHF.

The gene calls are TRBV10-1 and TRBJ2-5; 12 nucleotides agree with TRBD2. The CDR3 has 16 residues. Germline V gene sequence: CDR1 WNHNN, CDR2 SYGVQD (reference sequence). V shed 2 bases and J 1 base; nucleotides not matched to a gene: 2. The CDR3 DNA reads TGCGCCAGCAGTGAGGGACTAGCGGGAACCCAAGAGACCCAGTACTTC. The encoded protein is CASSEGLAGTQETQYF.

In regard to this clone: The sample has other DNA sequences that encode this CDR3 too. The gene calls are TRBV4-1 and TRBJ2-5; D gene ambiguous. From germline, CDR1 is MGHRA and CDR2 YSYEKL. V was cut by 3 bases and J by 5 bases, with 10 bases left in between. This CDR3 comprises 13 residues. CDR3 sequence (DNA): TGCGCCAGCAGCCAGGGGATTCAGGAGACCCAGTACTTC. Translated: CASSQGIQETQYF.

There are a few counts of this clone. V usage is TRBV18 and J usage is TRBJ2-7; no reliable D call. Looked up from germline, CDR1 is KGHSH and CDR2 is LQKENI. This CDR3 has 14 residues. V lost 3 bases, J lost 2 bases, and 11 bases lay in between. CDR3 sequence (DNA): TGTGCCAGCTCACCCTACACCCTCCCCTACGAGCAGTACTTC. This translates into CASSPYTLPYEQYF.

The rearrangement links TRBV4-3 to TRBJ1-4; D is ambiguous. Germline CDR1 and CDR2: LGHNA and YSLEER. This CDR3 spans 16 amino acids. The V and J ends lost 0 bases and 4 bases respectively, with 12 bases between them. The CDR3 loop is CASSQDHGFGNEKLFF. The CDR3 DNA reads as TGCGCCAGCAGCCAAGATCACGGGTTTGGTAATGAAAAACTGTTTTTT.